This TCR beta chain was documented in a study of OX40 agonist ivuxolimab in advanced cancers. The method was immunoSEQ multiplex PCR; TCRdb's version includes in-frame clones alone and lacks a portion of them. Counted here are about 79,000 clones, roughly 94% occurring once; the ten biggest clones make up over 8.5%. CDR3 length equals 15 residues. CDR1 and CDR2 (germline): LNHDA, SQIVND (reference sequence). J lost 2 bases, V lost 7 bases, and 9 bases had no gene match. Findings and caveats of the study: Nonresponders, in some cases, also had low normalized T-cell clonal expansion.

Comments on this clone: The target antigen is unknown.

V gene TRBV19 combines with J gene TRBJ2-7; TRBD1 aligns across 9 bases. This receptor was identified in an adult with an advanced solid tumor such as melanoma, head and neck, liver or kidney cancer. The specimen was CD4+ or CD8+ T cells sorted from blood, collected in a trial of the OX40 agonist ivuxolimab. The CDR3 loop is CASTAGQGFTYEQYF. CDR3 coding DNA: TGTGCCAGTACCGCGGGACAGGGATTTACCTACGAGCAGTACTTC.